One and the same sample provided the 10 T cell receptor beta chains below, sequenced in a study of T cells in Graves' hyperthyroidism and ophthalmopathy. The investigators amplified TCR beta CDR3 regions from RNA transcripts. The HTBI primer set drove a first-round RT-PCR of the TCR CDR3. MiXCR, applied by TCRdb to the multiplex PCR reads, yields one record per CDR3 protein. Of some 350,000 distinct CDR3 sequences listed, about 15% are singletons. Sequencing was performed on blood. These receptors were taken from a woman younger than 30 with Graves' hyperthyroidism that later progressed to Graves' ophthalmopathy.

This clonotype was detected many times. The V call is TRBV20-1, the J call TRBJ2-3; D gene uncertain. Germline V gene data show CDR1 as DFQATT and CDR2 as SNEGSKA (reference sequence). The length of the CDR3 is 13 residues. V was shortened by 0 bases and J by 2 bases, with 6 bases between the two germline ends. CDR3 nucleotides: TGCAGTGCTAGAGAGGGTTTCACAGATACGCAGTATTTT. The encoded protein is CSAREGFTDTQYF.

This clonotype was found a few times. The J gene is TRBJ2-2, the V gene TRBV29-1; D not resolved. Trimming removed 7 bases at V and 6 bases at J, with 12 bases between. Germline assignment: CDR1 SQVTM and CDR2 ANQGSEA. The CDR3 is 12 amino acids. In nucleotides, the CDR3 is TGCAGCGCCACCCGGGCACCCGGGGAGCTGTTTTTT. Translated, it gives CSATRAPGELFF.

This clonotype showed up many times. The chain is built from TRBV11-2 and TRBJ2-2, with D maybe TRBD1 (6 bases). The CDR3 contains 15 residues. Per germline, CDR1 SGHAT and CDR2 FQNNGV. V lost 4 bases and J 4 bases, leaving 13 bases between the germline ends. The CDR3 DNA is TGTGCCAGCAGCTCCAGGGGATGGGGCACCGGGGAGCTGTTTTTT. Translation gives CASSSRGWGTGELFF.

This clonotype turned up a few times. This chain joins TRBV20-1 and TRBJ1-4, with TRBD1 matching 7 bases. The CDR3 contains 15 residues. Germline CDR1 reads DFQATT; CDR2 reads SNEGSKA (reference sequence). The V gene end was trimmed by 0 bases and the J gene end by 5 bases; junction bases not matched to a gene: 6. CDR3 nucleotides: TGCAGTGCTAGAGAGCAGGGGGGCCTAAATGAAAAACTGTTTTTT. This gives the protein CSAREQGGLNEKLFF.

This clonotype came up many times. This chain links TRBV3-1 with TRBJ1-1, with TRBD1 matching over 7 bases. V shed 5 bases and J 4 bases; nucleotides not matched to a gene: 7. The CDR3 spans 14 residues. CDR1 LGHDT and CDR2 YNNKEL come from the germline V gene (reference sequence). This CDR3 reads CASSKRAGGTEAFF. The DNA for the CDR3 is TGTGCCAGCAGCAAAAGAGCAGGGGGCACTGAAGCTTTCTTT.

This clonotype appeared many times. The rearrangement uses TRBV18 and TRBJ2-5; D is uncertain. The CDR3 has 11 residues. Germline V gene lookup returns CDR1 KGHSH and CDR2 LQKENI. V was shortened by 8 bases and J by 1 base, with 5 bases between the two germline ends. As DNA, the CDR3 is TGTGCCAGCAGCCCCCAAGAGACCCAGTACTTC. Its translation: CASSPQETQYF.

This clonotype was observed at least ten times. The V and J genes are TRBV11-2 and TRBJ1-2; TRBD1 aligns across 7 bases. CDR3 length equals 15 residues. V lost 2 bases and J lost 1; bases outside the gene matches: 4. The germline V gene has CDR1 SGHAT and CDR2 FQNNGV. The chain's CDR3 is CASSLRQGLNYGYTF. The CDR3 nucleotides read TGTGCCAGCAGCTTACGACAGGGCCTTAACTATGGCTACACCTTC.

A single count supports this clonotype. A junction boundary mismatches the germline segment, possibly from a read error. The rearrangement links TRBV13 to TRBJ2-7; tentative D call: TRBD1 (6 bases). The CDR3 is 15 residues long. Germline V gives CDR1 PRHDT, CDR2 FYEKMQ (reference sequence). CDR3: CASSLGQGPPYEQCF. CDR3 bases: TGTGCCAGCAGCTTAGGGCAGGGGCCCCCCTACGAGCAGTGCTTC.

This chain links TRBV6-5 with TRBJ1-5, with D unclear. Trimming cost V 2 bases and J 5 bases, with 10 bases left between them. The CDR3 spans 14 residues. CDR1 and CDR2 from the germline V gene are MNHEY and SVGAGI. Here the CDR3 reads CASSYGRFYQPQHF. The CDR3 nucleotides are TGTGCCAGCAGTTACGGAAGGTTTTATCAGCCCCAGCATTTT.

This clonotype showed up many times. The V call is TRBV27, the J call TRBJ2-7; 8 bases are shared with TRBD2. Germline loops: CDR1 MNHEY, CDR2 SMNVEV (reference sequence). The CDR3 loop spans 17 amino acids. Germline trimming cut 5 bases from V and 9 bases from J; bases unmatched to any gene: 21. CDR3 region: CASSPAGVGGPNDGQYF. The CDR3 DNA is TGTGCCAGCAGTCCAGCGGGGGTGGGAGGGCCGAATGATGGGCAGTACTTC.